The sequence of this TCR beta chain was determined in a study of blood T cells in healthy people across ages. Study-level findings and limits: The unsorted PBMCs prevented any conclusive comparison of naive versus antigen-experienced cells.

Extraction of total RNA produced a minimum of 5 micrograms from each sample. For this clonotype: Its antigen is unidentified.

The germline V and J ends were trimmed by 0 bases and 5 bases, with 14 bases remaining between them. Germline CDR1 SGDLS, CDR2 YYNGEE. The CDR3 runs to 15 residues. Combining a sample-barcoded 5' primer with a J-beta primer mix, a second PCR ran for roughly 7 to 12 cycles. TCRdb re-called the 5' RACE reads with MiXCR, one entry per CDR3 protein. The table records 800,000 to 950,000 distinct CDR3 sequences, approximately 32% of them present only once. Another study also made use of these data, one on T cells of mothers and their children.

The chain is built from TRBV9 and TRBJ2-5; maybe TRBD1 (5 bases). The clonotype comes from a woman aged 35 to 49 in good health. Sequenced material: blood. The CDR3 is CASSVALGRMETQYF. As DNA, the CDR3 is TGTGCCAGCAGCGTAGCTTTGGGGCGGATGGAGACCCAGTACTTC.